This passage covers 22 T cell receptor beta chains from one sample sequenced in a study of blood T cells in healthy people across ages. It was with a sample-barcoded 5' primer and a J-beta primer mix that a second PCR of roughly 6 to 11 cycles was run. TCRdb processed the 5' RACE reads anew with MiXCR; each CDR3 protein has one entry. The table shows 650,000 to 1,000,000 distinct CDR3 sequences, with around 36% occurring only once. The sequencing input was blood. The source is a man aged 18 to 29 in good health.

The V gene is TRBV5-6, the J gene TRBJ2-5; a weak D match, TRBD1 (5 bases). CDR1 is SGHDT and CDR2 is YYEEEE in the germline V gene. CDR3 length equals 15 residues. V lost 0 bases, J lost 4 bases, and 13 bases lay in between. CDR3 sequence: CASSLVAGYRETQYF. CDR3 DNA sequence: TGTGCCAGCAGCTTGGTTGCAGGGTATCGAGAGACCCAGTACTTC.

The CDR3 loop reads CASSVESRMGEQYF. The DNA of the CDR3 is TGTGCCAGCAGCGTAGAAAGCAGGATGGGAGAGCAGTACTTC. This chain links TRBV9 with TRBJ2-5, with D possibly being TRBD2 (5 bases). From germline, CDR1 is SGDLS and CDR2 YYNGEE. V lost 0 bases and J lost 11, with 17 bases in between. This CDR3 contains 14 residues.

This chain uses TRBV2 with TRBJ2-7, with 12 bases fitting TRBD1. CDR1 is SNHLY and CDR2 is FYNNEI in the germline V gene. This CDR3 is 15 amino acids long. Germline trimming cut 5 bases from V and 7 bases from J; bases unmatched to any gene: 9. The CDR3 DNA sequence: TGTGCCAGCAGTCCTATCGGGACAGGGGGCGATGAGCAGTACTTC. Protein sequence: CASSPIGTGGDEQYF.

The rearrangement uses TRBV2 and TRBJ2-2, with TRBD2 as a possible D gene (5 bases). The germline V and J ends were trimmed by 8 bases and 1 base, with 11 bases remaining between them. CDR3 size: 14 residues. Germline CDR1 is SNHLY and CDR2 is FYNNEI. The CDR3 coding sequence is TGTGCCAGCGGAGGCCTTCAGAACACCGGGGAGCTGTTTTTT. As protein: CASGGLQNTGELFF.

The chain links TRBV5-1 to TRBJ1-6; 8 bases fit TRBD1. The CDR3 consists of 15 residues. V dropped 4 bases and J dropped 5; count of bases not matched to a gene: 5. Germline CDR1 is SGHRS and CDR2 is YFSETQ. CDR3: CASSPETGDNSPLHF. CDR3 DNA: TGCGCCAGCAGCCCAGAGACAGGGGATAATTCACCCCTCCACTTT.

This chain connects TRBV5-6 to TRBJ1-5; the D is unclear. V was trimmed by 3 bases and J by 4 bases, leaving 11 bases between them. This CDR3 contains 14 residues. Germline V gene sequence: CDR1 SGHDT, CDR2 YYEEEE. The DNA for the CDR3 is TGTGCCAGCAGCTACCAAAGCGGGAATCAGCCCCAGCATTTT. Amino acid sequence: CASSYQSGNQPQHF.

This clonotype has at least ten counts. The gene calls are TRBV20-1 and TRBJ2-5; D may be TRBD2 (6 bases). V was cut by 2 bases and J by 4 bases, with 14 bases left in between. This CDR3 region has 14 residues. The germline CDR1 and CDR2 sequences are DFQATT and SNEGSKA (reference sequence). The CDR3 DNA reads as TGCAGTGCTAGATCAACAGGAGGGATAGAGACCCAGTACTTC. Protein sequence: CSARSTGGIETQYF.

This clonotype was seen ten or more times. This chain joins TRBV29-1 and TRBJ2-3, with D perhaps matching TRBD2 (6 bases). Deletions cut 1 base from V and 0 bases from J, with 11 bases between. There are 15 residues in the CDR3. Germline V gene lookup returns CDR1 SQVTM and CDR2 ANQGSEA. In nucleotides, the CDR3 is TGCAGCGTTGAAGCGGCGGGACGGAGCACAGATACGCAGTATTTT. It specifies CSVEAAGRSTDTQYF.

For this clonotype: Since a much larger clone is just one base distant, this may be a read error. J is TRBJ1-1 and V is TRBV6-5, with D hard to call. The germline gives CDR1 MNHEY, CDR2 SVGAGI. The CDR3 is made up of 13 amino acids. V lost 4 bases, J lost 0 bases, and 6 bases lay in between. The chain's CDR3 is CASSFQVNTEAFF. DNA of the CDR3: TGTGCCAGCAGTTTTCAGGTGAACACTGAAGCTTTCTTT.

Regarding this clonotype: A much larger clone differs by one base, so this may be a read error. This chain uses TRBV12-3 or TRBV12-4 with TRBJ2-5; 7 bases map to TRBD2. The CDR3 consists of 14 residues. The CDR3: CAGRGLAGEETQYF. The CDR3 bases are TGTGCCGGCAGAGGACTGGCGGGGGAAGAGACCCAGTACTTC.

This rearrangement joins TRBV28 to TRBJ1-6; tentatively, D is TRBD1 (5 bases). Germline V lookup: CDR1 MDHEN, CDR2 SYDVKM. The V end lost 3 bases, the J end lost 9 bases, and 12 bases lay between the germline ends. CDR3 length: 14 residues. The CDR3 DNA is TGTGCCAGCAGTTTGGGGCAGGAGCTTTCACCCCTCCACTTT. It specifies CASSLGQELSPLHF.

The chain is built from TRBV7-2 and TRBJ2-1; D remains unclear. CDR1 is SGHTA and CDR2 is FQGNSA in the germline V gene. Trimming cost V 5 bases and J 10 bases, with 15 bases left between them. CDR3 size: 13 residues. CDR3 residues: CASSQTTRTEQFF. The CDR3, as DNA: TGTGCCAGCAGCCAGACGACCCGAACGGAGCAGTTCTTC.

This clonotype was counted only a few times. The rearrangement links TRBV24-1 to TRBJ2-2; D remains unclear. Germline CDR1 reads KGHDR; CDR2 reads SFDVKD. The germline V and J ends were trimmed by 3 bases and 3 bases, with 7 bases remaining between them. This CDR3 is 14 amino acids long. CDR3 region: CATSDESYTGELFF. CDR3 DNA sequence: TGTGCCACCAGTGATGAGTCCTACACCGGGGAGCTGTTTTTT.

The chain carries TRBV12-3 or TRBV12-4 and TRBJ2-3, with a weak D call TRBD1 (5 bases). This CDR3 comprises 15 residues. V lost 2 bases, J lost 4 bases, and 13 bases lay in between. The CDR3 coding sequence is TGTGCCAGCAGTTTAATAGGGGATGAAGCAGATACGCAGTATTTT. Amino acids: CASSLIGDEADTQYF.

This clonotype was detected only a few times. The CDR3 sequence: CASSLELAGSDTQYF. The DNA for the CDR3 is TGCGCCAGCAGCTTGGAACTAGCGGGCTCAGATACGCAGTATTTT. This rearrangement joins TRBV5-1 to TRBJ2-3, with 9 positions matching TRBD2. CDR1 is SGHRS and CDR2 is YFSETQ in the germline V gene. With V trimmed by 0 bases and J by 4 bases, 3 bases remained unmatched. CDR3 length: 15 amino acids.

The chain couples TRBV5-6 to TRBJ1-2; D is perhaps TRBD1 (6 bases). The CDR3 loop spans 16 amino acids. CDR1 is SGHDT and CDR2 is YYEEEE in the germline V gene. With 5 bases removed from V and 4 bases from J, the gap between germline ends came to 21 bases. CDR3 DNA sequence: TGTGCCAGCAGTCTCCCAGGACAGTACTTCATCTATGGCTACACCTTC. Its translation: CASSLPGQYFIYGYTF.

The CDR3 loop is CASSASGVVGTEAFF. Here the CDR3 DNA reads TGCGCCAGCAGCGCGAGCGGGGTCGTGGGCACTGAAGCTTTCTTT. This chain links TRBV5-1 with TRBJ1-1; D call uncertain. Trimming pared 4 bases from V and 4 bases from J, leaving 17 bases between. The CDR3 covers 15 residues. Germline loops: CDR1 SGHRS, CDR2 YFSETQ. Full variable domain (outside the CDR3, taken from reference TRBV5-1 and TRBJ1-1): KAGVTQTPRYLIKTRGQQVTLSCSPISGHRSVSWYQQTPGQGLQFLFEYFSETQRNKGNFPGRFSGRQFSNSRSEMNVSTLELGDSALYLCASSASGVVGTEAFFGQGTRLTVV.

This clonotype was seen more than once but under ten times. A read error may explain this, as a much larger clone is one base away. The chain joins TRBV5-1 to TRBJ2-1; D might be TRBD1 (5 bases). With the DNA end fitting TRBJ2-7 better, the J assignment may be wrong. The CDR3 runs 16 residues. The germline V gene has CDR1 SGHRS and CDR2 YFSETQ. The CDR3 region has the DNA TGCGCCAGCAGCGTTGACAGCGATCCCTCCTACAATGAGCAGTACTTC. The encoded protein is CASSVDSDPSYNEQYF.

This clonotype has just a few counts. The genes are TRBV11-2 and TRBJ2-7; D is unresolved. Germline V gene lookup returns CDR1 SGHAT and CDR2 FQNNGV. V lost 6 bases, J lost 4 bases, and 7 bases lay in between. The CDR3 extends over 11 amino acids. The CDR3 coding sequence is TGTGCCAGCAGTTTTAATTACGAGCAGTACTTC. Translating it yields CASSFNYEQYF.

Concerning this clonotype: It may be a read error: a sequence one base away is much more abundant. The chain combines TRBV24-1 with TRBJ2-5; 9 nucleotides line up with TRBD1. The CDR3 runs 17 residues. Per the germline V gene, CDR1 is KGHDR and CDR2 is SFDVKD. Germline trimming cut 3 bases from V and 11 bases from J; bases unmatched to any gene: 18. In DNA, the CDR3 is TGTGCCACCAGTGATATAACCGGGACAGGGATTAAGAATGAGCAGTACTTC. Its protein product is CATSDITGTGIKNEQYF.

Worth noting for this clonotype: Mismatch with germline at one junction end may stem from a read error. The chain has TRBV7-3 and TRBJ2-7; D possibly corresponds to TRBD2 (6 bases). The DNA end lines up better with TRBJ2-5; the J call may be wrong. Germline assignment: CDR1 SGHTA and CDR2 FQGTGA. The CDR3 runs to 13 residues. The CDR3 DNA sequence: TGTGCCTGCAGCTTGGGCGGGGCAGAGACCCAGTACTTC. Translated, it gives CACSLGGAETQYF.

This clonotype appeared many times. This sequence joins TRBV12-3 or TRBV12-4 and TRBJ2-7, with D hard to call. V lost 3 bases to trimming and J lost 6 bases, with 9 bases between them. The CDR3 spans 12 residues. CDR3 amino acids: CASSLYPSEQYF. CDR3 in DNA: TGTGCCAGCAGTTTGTATCCGAGCGAGCAGTACTTC.